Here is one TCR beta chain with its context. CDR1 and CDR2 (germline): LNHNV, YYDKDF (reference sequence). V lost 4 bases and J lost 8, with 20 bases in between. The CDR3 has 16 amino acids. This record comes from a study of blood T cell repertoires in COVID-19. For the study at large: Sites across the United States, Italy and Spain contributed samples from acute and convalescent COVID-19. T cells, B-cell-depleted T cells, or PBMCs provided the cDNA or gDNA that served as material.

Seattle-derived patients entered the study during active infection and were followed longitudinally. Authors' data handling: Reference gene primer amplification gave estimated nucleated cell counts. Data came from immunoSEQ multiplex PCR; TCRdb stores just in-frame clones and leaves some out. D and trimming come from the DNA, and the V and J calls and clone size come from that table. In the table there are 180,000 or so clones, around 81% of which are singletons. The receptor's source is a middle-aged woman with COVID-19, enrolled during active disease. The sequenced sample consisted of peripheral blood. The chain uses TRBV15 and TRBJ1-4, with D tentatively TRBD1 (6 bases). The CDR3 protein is CATSIYPTGGQEKLFF. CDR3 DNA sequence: TGTGCCACCAGCATATACCCGACAGGCGGTCAAGAAAAACTGTTTTTT.